This T cell receptor beta chain derives from a study of blood T cell repertoires in COVID-19. Profiled with immunoSEQ multiplex PCR; TCRdb holds only in-frame clones, not every one. The sample lists under 350,000 clones; over 85% were seen once. Germline values: CDR1 SGHTA, CDR2 FQGNSA. The CDR3 is 15 residues long. The trim removed 2 bases at V and 6 bases at J, leaving 8 bases unmatched. Cohort 3 recovered donors had two negative PCRs, clearance, or symptom resolution. The gene calls are TRBV7-2 and TRBJ2-3; TRBD1 matches at 7 bases. The clonotype comes from a woman aged 55-75 years who had recovered from COVID-19. Sample: PBMCs or T cells enriched from blood (not recorded which). Here the CDR3 reads CASSLQQGSEDTQYF. The CDR3, as DNA: TGTGCCAGCAGCTTACAACAGGGGTCGGAGGATACGCAGTATTTT.